This TCR beta chain derives from a study of blood T cells in healthy people across ages. With a J-beta primer mix and a sample-barcoded 5' primer, a second PCR ran roughly 6 to 11 cycles. From the 5' RACE reads, TCRdb called clonotypes with MiXCR, one entry per CDR3 protein. The profile shows a few hundred thousand distinct CDR3 sequences, roughly 29% of them singletons. This clonotype was seen ten or more times. Per germline, CDR1 MGHDK and CDR2 SYGVNS. CDR3 length equals 16 residues. After removal of 4 bases from V and 1 base from J, the junction contained 7 bases not matched to a gene. The chain uses TRBV25-1 and TRBJ2-1, with TRBD2 matching over 7 bases. Sequencing was performed on blood. This TCR derives from a woman between 70 and 85 years old in good health. The CDR3 reads CASSVLSGGSYNEQFF. In DNA form, the CDR3 reads TGTGCCAGCAGTGTTCTCTCCGGGGGGTCCTACAATGAGCAGTTCTTC.